Shown below are 11 T cell receptor beta chains from a single sample sequenced in a study of T cells in Graves' hyperthyroidism and ophthalmopathy. Authors of the study amplified TCR beta CDR3 regions from RNA transcripts. During a first-round RT-PCR of the TCR CDR3, the HTBI primer set was used. TCRdb passed the multiplex PCR reads through MiXCR, listing each CDR3 protein once. Here the sample spans 540,000 or so distinct CDR3 sequences, about half being singletons. Sequenced material: peripheral blood or thyroid tissue (not recorded which). The receptor source for this set is an adult woman with Graves' disease, either hyperthyroidism or ophthalmopathy (not recorded which).

The chain recombines TRBV2 with TRBJ2-2, with D possibly being TRBD1 (6 bases). The ends were cut back, 7 bases at V and 2 bases at J, with 20 bases in the middle. The CDR3 extends over 17 amino acids. Per the germline V gene, CDR1 is SNHLY and CDR2 is FYNNEI. CDR3: CASMKAGGRFNTGELFF. In DNA, the CDR3 is TGTGCCAGCATGAAAGCTGGGGGCAGATTTAACACCGGGGAGCTGTTTTTT. The complete variable domain, with remaining parts taken from reference TRBV2 and TRBJ2-2, reads EPEVTQTPSHQVTQMGQEVILRCVPISNHLYFYWYRQILGQKVEFLVSFYNNEISEKSEIFDDQFSVERPDGSNFTLKIRSTKLEDSAMYFCASMKAGGRFNTGELFFGEGSRLTVL.

This clonotype was seen repeatedly, ten times or more. In DNA form, the CDR3 reads TGCAGTGCTAGAGTCGGGGGGAAAAATGGAAACACCATATATTTT. Translation gives CSARVGGKNGNTIYF. The V and J genes are TRBV20-1 and TRBJ1-3; TRBD1 might be the D (5 bases). This CDR3 has 15 amino acids. V shed 1 base and J shed 3 bases, with 13 bases lying between them. Per germline, CDR1 DFQATT and CDR2 SNEGSKA (reference sequence).

This clonotype occurred many times. The chain joins TRBV28 to TRBJ2-7; TRBD1 is a possible D gene (5 bases). CDR3 length: 12 amino acids. Looked up from germline, CDR1 is MDHEN and CDR2 is SYDVKM. With 6 bases removed from V and 10 bases from J, the gap between germline ends came to 16 bases. CDR3 loop: CASSPPRQGQYF. CDR3 DNA: TGTGCCAGCAGCCCCCCGAGGCAGGGACAGTACTTC.

In its sample, this clonotype was seen once. The V gene is TRBV20-1, the J gene TRBJ1-3; unclear D gene. V lost 4 bases and J lost 10, with 17 bases in between. This CDR3 is built from 13 residues. Germline loops: CDR1 DFQATT, CDR2 SNEGSKA (reference sequence). CDR3 region: CSATPPPGRTIYF. The CDR3 DNA reads TGCAGTGCTACACCTCCTCCCGGACGGACCATATATTTT.

The chain employs TRBV2 and TRBJ1-5, with D uncertain. CDR1 and CDR2 (germline): SNHLY, FYNNEI. The germline V and J ends were trimmed by 5 bases and 5 bases, with 7 bases remaining between them. The CDR3 has 12 amino acids. CDR3 protein: CASSFQYQPQHF. The CDR3 DNA is TGTGCCAGCAGTTTCCAATATCAGCCCCAGCATTTT.

The chain is built from TRBV7-2 and TRBJ1-1; 9 bases match TRBD1. There are 13 residues in the CDR3. Per germline, CDR1 SGHTA and CDR2 FQGNSA. Unmatched junction bases numbered 4, after V lost 4 bases and J lost 7 bases. The CDR3 DNA reads TGTGCCAGCAGCTCCAGGACAGGGGATGAAGCTTTCTTT. Residues: CASSSRTGDEAFF.

There are many counts of this clonotype. The chain joins TRBV19 to TRBJ1-6; 8 nucleotides agree with TRBD1. V trimming: 4 bases; J trimming: 9 bases; junction bases outside the gene matches: 5. CDR1 is LNHDA and CDR2 is SQIVND in the germline V gene (reference sequence). The CDR3 spans 14 residues. The CDR3 DNA follows: TGTGCCAGTAGTACCACAGGGGGAAGTTCACCCCTCCACTTT. This sequence encodes CASSTTGGSSPLHF.

Concerning this clonotype: Just one base apart from a much larger clone, this may be a read error. The chain couples TRBV6-1 to TRBJ2-5; no firm D call. Looked up from germline, CDR1 is MNHNS and CDR2 is SASEGT. V lost 7 bases, J lost 2 bases, and 17 bases lay in between. There are 15 residues in the CDR3. CDR3 DNA: TGTGCCAGCAACCCGGGTAACCGGGCGCAAGAGACCCAGTACTTC. The encoded protein is CASNPGNRAQETQYF.

This clonotype was detected a few times. Relative to the germline gene, one junction end is altered; a read error may explain this. The chain employs TRBV5-1 and TRBJ2-7; TRBD1 agrees at 9 bases. CDR1 and CDR2 (germline): SGHRS, YFSETQ. This CDR3 comprises 15 residues. CDR3 in DNA: TGTGCCAGCAGTTTAACGGACAGGGGAGCCTACGAGCAGTACTTC. This codes for CASSLTDRGAYEQYF.

The rearrangement links TRBV2 to TRBJ2-5, with D possibly matching TRBD1 (5 bases). Between the trimmed V and J ends, which lost 3 bases and 1 base, there was a span of 9 bases. The CDR3 has 14 amino acids. Germline CDR1 and CDR2: SNHLY and FYNNEI. For the CDR3, the DNA is TGTGCCAGCAGTGAGGCGACAGCCCAAGAGACCCAGTACTTC. Protein sequence: CASSEATAQETQYF.

This clonotype was seen repeatedly, ten times or more. This chain links TRBV6-6 with TRBJ1-6; perhaps TRBD1 as D (6 bases). The V end lost 7 bases, the J end lost 6 bases, and 13 bases lay between the germline ends. Germline CDR1 reads MNHNY; CDR2 reads SVGAGI (reference sequence). The CDR3 contains 14 residues. CDR3 in DNA: TGTGCCAGCACCGAACTCAGGGGTAATTCACCCCTCCACTTT. Translation gives CASTELRGNSPLHF.